This T cell receptor (beta chain) was sequenced during a study of CD8+ T cells in alopecia areata. Turning to the study itself: A 6-month period off drug followed tofacitinib, which lasted 6 to 18 months.

Noted treatment: oral pan-JAK inhibitor, 5-10 mg twice daily. Specimens obtained from alopecia areata patients comprised lesional scalp punch biopsies and peripheral blood. The CDR3 consists of 12 residues. Trimming cost V 2 bases and J 6 bases, with 8 bases left between them. The germline CDR1 and CDR2 sequences are GTSNPN and SVGIG (reference sequence). The authors extracted RNA and reverse transcribed it into cDNA as the sequencing template. Assay used: immunoSEQ multiplex PCR; TCRdb lists only in-frame clones, some missing. This sample yields 200,000 or so clones, of which 43% are seen a single time; around 2.8% belongs to the top ten.

The clonotype was recovered from a human donor with alopecia areata. Sample: CD4+ T cells sorted from blood, taken at roughly week 36, from a patient treated with tofacitinib. The rearrangement uses TRBV30 and TRBJ1-5; unclear D gene. The CDR3 sequence: CAWSFPGQPQHF. Written as DNA, the CDR3 is TGTGCCTGGAGTTTCCCCGGTCAGCCCCAGCATTTT. The variable domain in full, completed from reference TRBV30 and TRBJ1-5, reads SQTIHQWPATLVQPVGSPLSLECTVEGTSNPNLYWYRQAAGRGLQLLFYSVGIGQISSEVPQNLSASRPQDRQFILSSKKLLLSDSGFYLCAWSFPGQPQHFGDGTRLSIL.